The 29 T cell receptor beta chains in this list originate from one sample, sequenced in a study of T cells in Graves' hyperthyroidism and ophthalmopathy. Using RNA transcripts as the source, TCR beta CDR3 regions were amplified. A set of HTBI primers served as the primers for a first-round RT-PCR of the TCR CDR3. One entry per CDR3 protein results from TCRdb running MiXCR on the multiplex PCR reads. The sample contains 100,000 to 130,000 distinct CDR3 sequences, approximately 16% of which appear only once. Sequenced: blood. The source is a woman between 45 and 60 years old with Graves' hyperthyroidism.

This clonotype has a count of ten or more. This CDR3 is CASSEEDGAKAFF. The CDR3 DNA follows: TGTGCCAGCAGTGAAGAGGACGGTGCGAAAGCTTTCTTT. The chain combines TRBV6-1 with TRBJ1-1; no clear D gene. In germline, CDR1 is MNHNS, CDR2 SASEGT. The CDR3 spans 13 residues. Trimming took 1 base from V and 9 from J, leaving 12 bases between them.

This clonotype was found many times. The chain joins TRBV6-1 to TRBJ2-1; D gene ambiguous. The CDR3 has 16 residues. V lost 3 bases, J lost 0 bases, and 12 bases lay in between. Germline assignment: CDR1 MNHNS and CDR2 SASEGT. CDR3 region: CASSEWAASSYNEQFF. In nucleotides, the CDR3 is TGTGCCAGCAGTGAGTGGGCGGCCAGCTCCTACAATGAGCAGTTCTTC.

This clonotype was seen at least ten times. The chain joins TRBV18 to TRBJ2-3; no firm D call. CDR3 length: 15 residues. The V gene's germline CDR1 is KGHSH and CDR2 LQKENI. V was clipped by 3 bases and J by 2 bases, with 12 bases between them. The CDR3 loop is CASSPLLAVTDTQYF. The CDR3 DNA sequence: TGTGCCAGCTCACCGCTCCTCGCCGTCACAGATACGCAGTATTTT. Drawing the rest from reference TRBV18 and TRBJ2-3, the complete variable domain is NAGVMQNPRHLVRRRGQEARLRCSPMKGHSHVYWYRQLPEEGLKFMVYLQKENIIDESGMPKERFSAEFPKEGPSILRIQQVVRGDSAAYFCASSPLLAVTDTQYFGPGTRLTVL.

In this sample, this clonotype turned up many times. The chain uses TRBV18 and TRBJ2-1, with D unresolved. V was cut by 4 bases and J by 5 bases, with 9 bases left in between. The CDR3 is 13 residues long. Per the germline V gene, CDR1 is KGHSH and CDR2 is LQKENI. The CDR3 sequence is CASSRKRDNEQFF. The CDR3 bases are TGTGCCAGCTCACGTAAAAGGGACAATGAGCAGTTCTTC.

This clonotype was picked up many times. The chain combines TRBV18 with TRBJ2-2; 7 bases map to TRBD1. Trimming took 0 bases from V and 7 from J; bases not matched to a gene: 5. Germline-derived CDR1 and CDR2 are KGHSH and LQKENI. The CDR3 contains 15 residues. CDR3 region: CASSPPDRVGGELFF. The CDR3 coding sequence is TGTGCCAGCTCACCACCCGACAGGGTCGGCGGGGAGCTGTTTTTT.

This clonotype was counted ten times or more. The chain recombines TRBV28 with TRBJ2-7, with D perhaps assigned TRBD1 or TRBD2 (5 bases each). This CDR3 is 13 amino acids long. CDR1 is MDHEN, CDR2 SYDVKM, per germline. Trimming removed 5 bases from V and 7 bases from J, with 15 bases in between. The CDR3 sequence: CASSIGTEGEQYF. In DNA, the CDR3 is TGTGCCAGCAGTATTGGGACCGAGGGAGAGCAGTACTTC.

This clonotype has at least ten counts. The chain joins TRBV2 to TRBJ1-2; no definite D call. This CDR3 comprises 15 residues. In germline, CDR1 is SNHLY, CDR2 FYNNEI. Trimming removed 3 bases at V and 6 bases at J, with 17 bases between. CDR3 protein: CASSERSGSEDGYTF. The CDR3 nucleotides are TGTGCCAGCAGTGAGAGGTCCGGCTCAGAAGATGGCTACACCTTC.

This clonotype occurred many times. The chain combines TRBV19 with TRBJ2-1; D possibly matches TRBD1 or TRBD2 (5 bases each). This CDR3 has 13 residues. V lost 4 bases to trimming and J lost 9 bases, with 13 bases between them. Per germline, CDR1 LNHDA and CDR2 SQIVND (reference sequence). CDR3 protein: CASSNVRGGEQFF. Here the CDR3 DNA reads TGTGCCAGTAGTAATGTCCGGGGCGGTGAGCAGTTCTTC.

This clonotype was detected ten times or more. V gene TRBV5-1 combines with J gene TRBJ1-1; D is perhaps TRBD1 (6 bases). Per the germline V gene, CDR1 is SGHRS and CDR2 is YFSETQ. This CDR3 region has 14 residues. With 4 bases removed from V and 0 bases from J, the gap between germline ends came to 10 bases. In nucleotides, the CDR3 is TGCGCCAGCAGCACCGGGACACTGAACACTGAAGCTTTCTTT. Translation gives CASSTGTLNTEAFF.

Ten or more counts support this clonotype. This chain joins TRBV6-1 and TRBJ1-5; 11 bases fit TRBD1. Germline V gene lookup returns CDR1 MNHNS and CDR2 SASEGT. CDR3 length: 16 amino acids. V gave up 1 base and J gave up 5 bases; unmatched junction bases: 4. CDR3 sequence: CASSEGTGGWYQPQHF. DNA for the CDR3: TGTGCCAGCAGTGAAGGGACAGGGGGCTGGTATCAGCCCCAGCATTTT.

V is TRBV11-2 and J is TRBJ2-7; no reliable D call. The germline V gene encodes CDR1 SGHAT and CDR2 FQNNGV. This CDR3 is built from 12 residues. V was clipped by 5 bases and J by 0 bases, with 5 bases between them. The CDR3 spells CASSESSYEQYF. The CDR3, as DNA: TGTGCCAGCAGCGAAAGCTCCTACGAGCAGTACTTC.

This clonotype was detected ten times or more. The chain recombines TRBV20-1 with TRBJ2-1; 8 bases fit TRBD1. CDR3 length equals 16 residues. Germline values: CDR1 DFQATT, CDR2 SNEGSKA (reference sequence). J was trimmed by 2 bases and V by 5 bases; bases with no gene match: 11. The CDR3 protein is CSAAISGTGTYNEQFF. CDR3 nucleotides: TGCAGTGCTGCAATTTCCGGGACAGGAACCTACAATGAGCAGTTCTTC.

This clonotype was detected ten times or more. CDR3 nucleotide sequence: TGTGCCAGCAGCTCCGGGACAGGTGTCTACGAGCAGTACTTC. This translates into CASSSGTGVYEQYF. The chain joins TRBV2 to TRBJ2-7; 8 bases map to TRBD1. In germline, CDR1 is SNHLY, CDR2 FYNNEI. Trimming removed 6 bases from V and 3 bases from J; junction bases left unmatched: 7. The CDR3 totals 14 residues.

The rearrangement uses TRBV28 and TRBJ2-7; TRBD2 agrees at 7 bases. J lost 1 base, V lost 5 bases, and 8 bases had no gene match. The CDR3 covers 15 residues. Per the germline V gene, CDR1 is MDHEN and CDR2 is SYDVKM. The CDR3 DNA sequence: TGTGCCAGCAGTCTACCCCCCGGGAGGTCCTACGAGCAGTACTTC. The encoded protein is CASSLPPGRSYEQYF.

This clonotype has just one count. The V gene is TRBV3-1, the J gene TRBJ1-1; 8 bases line up with TRBD1. Germline values: CDR1 LGHDT, CDR2 YNNKEL (reference sequence). Trimming took 9 bases from V and 0 from J; bases not matched to a gene: 15. CDR3 length: 17 amino acids. CDR3 protein: CARGERGTGLMNTEAFF. The CDR3, as DNA: TGTGCCAGGGGGGAGCGCGGGACAGGTCTCATGAACACTGAAGCTTTCTTT.

This chain uses TRBV13 with TRBJ2-3, with TRBD2 matching over 12 bases. V shed 0 bases and J 5 bases; nucleotides not matched to a gene: 3. This CDR3 region has 16 residues. Germline assignment: CDR1 PRHDT and CDR2 FYEKMQ (reference sequence). CDR3 nucleotide sequence: TGTGCCAGCAGCTTAGGCCGACTAGCGGGGGAAGATACGCAGTATTTT. It translates to CASSLGRLAGEDTQYF.

The sample holds many counts of this clonotype. This chain links TRBV20-1 with TRBJ2-2, with TRBD1 matching over 11 bases. The V gene end was trimmed by 5 bases and the J gene end by 0 bases; junction bases not matched to a gene: 2. Germline V gene sequence: CDR1 DFQATT, CDR2 SNEGSKA (reference sequence). This CDR3 comprises 15 residues. CDR3 DNA sequence: TGCAGTGCTGGACAGGGGGCCGCGAACACCGGGGAGCTGTTTTTT. It translates to CSAGQGAANTGELFF.

At least ten counts were recorded for this clonotype. V is TRBV12-3 or TRBV12-4 and J is TRBJ2-3; D might be TRBD1 or TRBD2, each matching 7 bases. The CDR3 consists of 16 residues. The V end lost 3 bases, the J end lost 2 bases, and 15 bases lay between the germline ends. The CDR3 loop reads CASSLTGRDNTDTQYF. In DNA form, the CDR3 reads TGTGCCAGCAGTTTGACAGGGAGGGACAACACAGATACGCAGTATTTT.

In its sample, this clonotype was seen a few times. This chain connects TRBV6-5 to TRBJ2-3; the match to TRBD2 covers 9 bases. Trimming at V came to 2 bases and at J to 1 base, leaving 16 bases not matched to a gene. The CDR3 covers 20 residues. Per germline, CDR1 MNHEY and CDR2 SVGAGI. The CDR3 spells CASSYVGTGLALGGTDTQYF. Here the CDR3 DNA reads TGTGCCAGCAGTTACGTCGGGACCGGACTAGCGCTCGGCGGCACAGATACGCAGTATTTT.

In this sample, this clonotype turned up once. The DNA of the CDR3 is TGTGCCAGCAGCTCGGGACTAGCGGGAGTTACGCAGTACTTC. This translates into CASSSGLAGVTQYF. The chain uses TRBV5-6 and TRBJ2-7, with 14 bases fitting TRBD2. CDR1 and CDR2 from the germline V gene are SGHDT and YYEEEE. V lost 3 bases to trimming and J lost 9 bases; unmatched junction nucleotides: 5. The CDR3 covers 14 residues.

This clonotype was detected many times. The chain has TRBV6-1 and TRBJ2-5, with 7 bases matching TRBD1. Germline V lookup: CDR1 MNHNS, CDR2 SASEGT. V dropped 6 bases and J dropped 2; count of bases not matched to a gene: 6. The CDR3 extends over 14 amino acids. The CDR3 region is CASRRTGLQETQYF. CDR3 nucleotide sequence: TGTGCCAGCAGAAGGACAGGCTTGCAAGAGACCCAGTACTTC.

This clonotype was picked up a small number of times. The J gene is TRBJ1-1, the V gene TRBV20-1; the match to TRBD1 covers 8 bases. V lost 0 bases to trimming and J lost 3 bases; unmatched junction nucleotides: 3. Germline V gives CDR1 DFQATT, CDR2 SNEGSKA (reference sequence). The CDR3 is made up of 14 amino acids. The CDR3 reads CSARDRTGHTEAFF. CDR3 DNA sequence: TGCAGTGCTAGAGACAGGACAGGGCACACTGAAGCTTTCTTT.

This clonotype occurred many times. The chain couples TRBV11-3 to TRBJ1-1; D gene ambiguous. V was trimmed by 1 base and J by 0 bases, leaving 6 bases between them. CDR3 length: 14 amino acids. The V gene's germline CDR1 is SGHNT and CDR2 YENEEA. The chain's CDR3 is CASSLGNMNTEAFF. As DNA, the CDR3 is TGTGCCAGCAGCTTAGGGAATATGAACACTGAAGCTTTCTTT.

This clonotype was found many times. This chain connects TRBV2 to TRBJ2-5, with TRBD2 matching over 9 bases. Germline V gene sequence: CDR1 SNHLY, CDR2 FYNNEI. Trimming at V came to 2 bases and at J to 3 bases, leaving 7 bases not matched to a gene. This CDR3 has 16 residues. In nucleotides, the CDR3 is TGTGCCAGCAGTGAAAATAGCGGGAGTTTAGAAGAGACCCAGTACTTC. Amino acid sequence: CASSENSGSLEETQYF.

This clonotype was seen ten or more times. The chain links TRBV11-2 to TRBJ2-2; tentatively, D is TRBD1 (6 bases). Germline V CDR1 and CDR2: SGHAT, FQNNGV. Trimming took off 2 bases at V and 1 base at J, with 11 bases between the two ends. The CDR3 length is 16 residues. CDR3 in amino acids: CASSLSQGMNTGELFF. In nucleotides, the CDR3 is TGTGCCAGCAGCTTAAGTCAGGGGATGAACACCGGGGAGCTGTTTTTT.

This clonotype was seen ten or more times. This chain links TRBV12-3 or TRBV12-4 with TRBJ1-1, with D unresolved. Trimming removed 2 bases at V and 7 bases at J, with 17 bases between. CDR3 size: 15 residues. This CDR3 reads CASSLSAPGESEAFF. The CDR3 DNA sequence: TGTGCCAGCAGTTTATCCGCCCCGGGAGAGAGTGAAGCTTTCTTT.

This clonotype has a count of ten or more. V is TRBV7-3 and J is TRBJ2-2; 10 bases match TRBD2. Losses at the gene ends were 1 base for V and 6 bases for J; bases not matched to a gene: 8. CDR3 size: 17 residues. The germline V gene encodes CDR1 SGHTA and CDR2 FQGTGA. The CDR3 protein is CASSLNMLAGDAGELFF. The CDR3, as DNA: TGTGCCAGCAGCTTAAACATGCTAGCGGGAGATGCCGGGGAGCTGTTTTTT. Full variable domain (remainder filled in from reference TRBV7-3 and TRBJ2-2): GAGVSQTPSNKVTEKGKYVELRCDPISGHTALYWYRQSLGQGPEFLIYFQGTGAADDSGLPNDRFFAVRPEGSVSTLKIQRTERGDSAVYLCASSLNMLAGDAGELFFGEGSRLTVL.

This chain links TRBV2 with TRBJ2-2; 10 bases map to TRBD1. CDR3 size: 15 residues. Germline trimming cut 9 bases from V and 4 bases from J; bases unmatched to any gene: 8. CDR1 is SNHLY, CDR2 FYNNEI, per germline. This CDR3 reads CARGTRTGGTGELFF. CDR3 DNA sequence: TGTGCCAGAGGCACCCGGACAGGGGGCACCGGGGAGCTGTTTTTT.

This clonotype has ten or more counts. The chain uses TRBV4-1 and TRBJ2-2, with TRBD1 as a possible D gene (5 bases). This CDR3 has 15 residues. Trimming left V 0 bases short and J 5 bases short, with 10 bases between. CDR1 and CDR2 (germline): MGHRA, YSYEKL. Here the CDR3 reads CASSQDRVRTGELFF. Here the CDR3 DNA reads TGCGCCAGCAGCCAAGACAGGGTACGGACCGGGGAGCTGTTTTTT.